This T cell receptor beta chain was captured by sequencing in a study of human T cells and chemical hapten exposure. General study points: The number of TCRs over 1 in 1000 frequency stayed unchanged after DPC.

Germline CDR1 SEHNR, CDR2 FQNEAQ (reference sequence). CDR3 length equals 16 residues. The J segment lost 4 bases and the V segment lost 5 bases, leaving 2 bases of the junction unmatched. Time point: healthy volunteer bleed at 6 weeks. Whole blood that had not been fractionated was the source of extracted total RNA. Per the study methods: Samples ranged from about 20,000 to 700,000 TCRs, with a median of approximately 90,000. MiXCR, applied by TCRdb to the RACE reads, yields one record per CDR3 protein. The V and J calls, along with clone size, are taken from TCRdb and not from the paper's own processing. Of about 34,000 distinct CDR3 sequences listed, about 5.5% are singletons. Points on this clonotype: Its antigen is unknown.

The gene calls are TRBV7-9 and TRBJ2-1; TRBD2 aligns across 16 bases. The sequencing sample was made of whole blood. This receptor was taken from a human donor in good health. Some clones in this sample may be carry-over from other donors' samples. The CDR3 spells CASSGGLAGGYNEQFF. For the CDR3, the DNA is TGTGCCAGCAGCGGGGGACTAGCGGGAGGGTACAATGAGCAGTTCTTC.